The 32 T cell receptor beta chains below were found in one sample sequenced in a study of cytomegalovirus exposure and HLA in healthy donors. The PCR used 60 Vbeta and 13 Jbeta primers. This table comes from immunoSEQ multiplex PCR, and its TCRdb copy is limited to in-frame clones, with some not included. This table has 150,000 to 200,000 clones, around three quarters appearing once. Sample: PBMCs. These receptors were obtained from a boy aged 5-17 years in good health and CMV-seronegative.

The V gene is TRBV6-5, the J gene TRBJ1-2; the D gene is possibly TRBD1 (6 bases). The germline gives CDR1 MNHEY, CDR2 SVGAGI. V was pared by 4 bases and J by 2 bases, with 17 bases between. The CDR3 runs to 16 residues. The DNA of the CDR3 is TGTGCCAGCAGTTCACTCCTGGGGGGGCTGAACTATGGCTACACCTTC. Encoded protein: CASSSLLGGLNYGYTF.

The J gene is TRBJ2-2, the V gene TRBV18, with 7 bases that match TRBD1. CDR3 length: 17 residues. Unmatched junction bases numbered 15, after V lost 6 bases and J lost 5 bases. CDR1 and CDR2 from the germline V gene are KGHSH and LQKENI. CDR3 nucleotides: TGTGCCAGCTCCCCATACGCGACAGGGCGAGGAACCGGGGAGCTGTTTTTT. As protein: CASSPYATGRGTGELFF.

The chain links TRBV5-4 to TRBJ2-3; 7 nucleotides agree with TRBD1. From germline, CDR1 is SGHNT and CDR2 YYREEE (reference sequence). V lost 4 bases, J lost 5 bases, and 10 bases stayed unmatched. The CDR3 runs 15 residues. The CDR3 sequence: CASSPDRDVLDTQYF. The CDR3 coding sequence is TGTGCCAGCAGCCCTGACAGGGATGTACTAGATACGCAGTATTTT.

The rearrangement uses TRBV19 and TRBJ1-4; 12 bases match TRBD1. This CDR3 is 16 amino acids long. The germline CDR1 and CDR2 sequences are LNHDA and SQIVND (reference sequence). V trimming: 3 bases; J trimming: 8 bases; junction bases outside the gene matches: 7. The CDR3: CASSILGGTGGEKLFF. CDR3 DNA: TGTGCCAGTAGTATTTTAGGCGGGACAGGGGGCGAAAAACTGTTTTTT.

The rearrangement uses TRBV7-8 and TRBJ1-2; D is possibly TRBD1 (5 bases). Deletions cut 5 bases from V and 1 base from J, with 11 bases between. The CDR3 is 14 amino acids. CDR1 SGHVS and CDR2 FQNEAQ come from the germline V gene. The CDR3 sequence is CASSPFDSNYGYTF. As DNA, the CDR3 is TGTGCCAGCAGCCCTTTCGACAGTAACTATGGCTACACCTTC.

The CDR3 bases are TGTGCCAGCAGCTTGGCGGGGGGCGCGGACTATGGCTACACCTTC. Translated: CASSLAGGADYGYTF. The genes are TRBV7-2 and TRBJ1-2; D is perhaps TRBD1 (6 bases). The germline V gene encodes CDR1 SGHTA and CDR2 FQGNSA. Between the trimmed V and J ends, which lost 3 bases and 3 bases, there was a span of 14 bases. The CDR3 length is 15 residues.

The chain combines TRBV19 with TRBJ1-3; possibly TRBD1 for D (6 bases). This CDR3 has 14 amino acids. The V end lost 1 base, the J end lost 7 bases, and 11 bases lay between the germline ends. CDR1 and CDR2 (germline): LNHDA, SQIVND (reference sequence). CDR3 sequence: CASSIAAGVNTIYF. CDR3 nucleotides: TGTGCCAGTAGTATAGCCGCAGGGGTGAACACCATATATTTT. Together with reference TRBV19 and TRBJ1-3, the CDR3 gives the full variable domain: DGGITQSPKYLFRKEGQNVTLSCEQNLNHDAMYWYRQDPGQGLRLIYYSQIVNDFQKGDIAEGYSVSREKKESFPLTVTSAQKNPTAFYLCASSIAAGVNTIYFGEGSWLTVV.

Written as DNA, the CDR3 is TGCAGCTCTGAGGGGGGGGGCACCATATATTTT. This encodes CSSEGGGTIYF. This chain links TRBV29-1 with TRBJ1-3, with TRBD1 as a possible D gene (6 bases). CDR1 SQVTM and CDR2 ANQGSEA come from the germline V gene. V was clipped by 8 bases and J by 9 bases, with 14 bases between them. There are 11 residues in the CDR3.

V and J are TRBV29-1 and TRBJ2-7; no clear D gene. The germline V gene encodes CDR1 SQVTM and CDR2 ANQGSEA. The CDR3 totals 12 residues. The V and J ends lost 2 bases and 3 bases respectively, with 8 bases between them. The CDR3: CSVESGGYEQYF. The CDR3 region has the DNA TGCAGCGTTGAATCCGGCGGCTACGAGCAGTACTTC.

V gene TRBV6-5 combines with J gene TRBJ1-1; D may be TRBD1 (5 bases). The germline V gene has CDR1 MNHEY and CDR2 SVGAGI. V was clipped by 4 bases and J by 1 base, with 7 bases between them. The CDR3 contains 13 residues. CDR3 sequence reads: CASSWGGNTEAFF. The CDR3 coding sequence is TGTGCCAGCAGTTGGGGGGGGAACACTGAAGCTTTCTTT.

V gene TRBV9 combines with J gene TRBJ2-5; no definite D call. The CDR3 spans 13 residues. Germline V gene lookup returns CDR1 SGDLS and CDR2 YYNGEE. V gave up 0 bases and J gave up 5 bases, with 8 bases separating them. The CDR3 DNA is TGTGCCAGCAGCGTAGGCCCTCGGGAGACCCAGTACTTC. This translates into CASSVGPRETQYF.

This clone was observed a single time. Germline is not matched at one junction end, which may reflect a read error. Other nucleotide sequences in the sample specify the same CDR3. The J gene is TRBJ1-2, the V gene TRBV7-8, with D possibly matching TRBD1 (5 bases). The CDR3 is made up of 15 amino acids. Germline CDR1 SGHVS, CDR2 FQNEAQ. CDR3 nucleotides: TGTGCCAGTAGCTTAGATCGGGGGGTCCCCTATGGCTACACCTTC. Amino acids: CASSLDRGVPYGYTF.

The chain couples TRBV12-5 to TRBJ1-4; maybe TRBD1 (6 bases). The V and J ends lost 9 bases and 6 bases respectively, with 20 bases between them. Germline V gene lookup returns CDR1 LGHNT and CDR2 FRNRAP. The CDR3 is 15 amino acids. The CDR3, as DNA: TGTGCTAGCGGTCCGGGACACAACTTCTATGAAAAACTGTTTTTT. Encoded protein: CASGPGHNFYEKLFF. The full variable domain, in which reference TRBV12-5 and TRBJ1-4 provide the parts outside the CDR3, is DARVTQTPRHKVTEMGQEVTMRCQPILGHNTVFWYRQTMMQGLELLAYFRNRAPLDDSGMPKDRFSAEMPDATLATLKIQPSEPRDSAVYFCASGPGHNFYEKLFFGSGTQLSVL.

J is TRBJ2-7 and V is TRBV5-5; 13 nucleotides match TRBD2. This CDR3 is 15 amino acids long. V trimming: 4 bases; J trimming: 3 bases; junction bases outside the gene matches: 4. Per germline, CDR1 SGHKS and CDR2 YYEKEE (reference sequence). The CDR3 DNA reads TGTGCCAGCAGCCCCGGACTAGCGGGAGTCTACGAGCAGTACTTC. Protein sequence: CASSPGLAGVYEQYF.

This clone was seen a single time. The chain combines TRBV30 with TRBJ2-3; 11 bases match TRBD1. This CDR3 contains 16 residues. Per germline, CDR1 GTSNPN and CDR2 SVGIG (reference sequence). J was trimmed by 0 bases and V by 2 bases; bases with no gene match: 4. CDR3 amino acids: CAWSPGQGASTDTQYF. The CDR3 nucleotides are TGTGCCTGGAGTCCTGGACAGGGGGCTAGCACAGATACGCAGTATTTT.

The V and J genes are TRBV11-2 and TRBJ1-1, with D uncertain. Trimming left V 2 bases short and J 3 bases short, with 22 bases between. Germline V CDR1 and CDR2: SGHAT, FQNNGV. This CDR3 contains 18 residues. CDR3 nucleotide sequence: TGTGCCAGCAGCTTATGGGCCCCAACACCCAAACTGGACACTGAAGCTTTCTTT. Translated: CASSLWAPTPKLDTEAFF.

This chain connects TRBV5-6 to TRBJ1-2; tentatively, D is TRBD1 (5 bases). The germline V and J ends were trimmed by 1 base and 12 bases, with 16 bases remaining between them. Germline lookup yields CDR1 SGHDT and CDR2 YYEEEE. This CDR3 region has 13 residues. The DNA for the CDR3 is TGTGCCAGCAGCTTGACACCGAAGGCAGGGAACACCTTC. Amino acids: CASSLTPKAGNTF.

This clone was found a few times. This chain joins TRBV18 and TRBJ2-7, with 10 bases fitting TRBD1. Germline CDR1 and CDR2: KGHSH and LQKENI. CDR3 size: 16 residues. The V segment lost 3 bases and the J segment 5 bases; nucleotides outside the gene matches: 10. CDR3 DNA sequence: TGTGCCAGCTCACCGATTGCACCGGGACAGGGGAACGAGCAGTACTTC. This encodes CASSPIAPGQGNEQYF.

The chain has TRBV10-3 and TRBJ2-7; 9 positions match TRBD1. CDR1 and CDR2 (germline): ENHRY, SYGVKD. This CDR3 has 15 residues. V shed 0 bases and J 4 bases; nucleotides not matched to a gene: 4. In DNA, the CDR3 is TGTGCCATCAGTGAGTCGGACAGGGGCGGGTACGAGCAGTACTTC. Encoded protein: CAISESDRGGYEQYF.

The gene calls are TRBV6-6 and TRBJ2-1; maybe TRBD1 (5 bases). Trimming removed 1 base from V and 8 bases from J, with 6 bases in between. The CDR3 totals 12 residues. Germline V gene lookup returns CDR1 MNHNY and CDR2 SVGAGI (reference sequence). The CDR3 nucleotides are TGTGCCAGCAGTTACTTCAGGGATGAGCAGTTCTTC. Its protein is CASSYFRDEQFF.

This clone has just one count. The chain uses TRBV2 and TRBJ1-2; D is perhaps TRBD1 (6 bases). The V gene lost 7 bases and the J gene lost 1 base, with 16 bases spanning the gap. CDR3 length: 15 amino acids. Germline V gene lookup returns CDR1 SNHLY and CDR2 FYNNEI. The CDR3 DNA sequence: TGTGCCAGCAATGATCGGACAGAGATTAACTATGGCTACACCTTC. Protein sequence: CASNDRTEINYGYTF.

The V and J genes are TRBV7-9 and TRBJ2-2; unclear D gene. The CDR3 runs 14 residues. V lost 2 bases, J lost 1 base, and 5 bases lay in between. Germline V gene lookup returns CDR1 SEHNR and CDR2 FQNEAQ (reference sequence). The CDR3 region has the DNA TGTGCCAGCAGCTTATCAGGGAACACCGGGGAGCTGTTTTTT. The encoded protein is CASSLSGNTGELFF.

The chain links TRBV7-3 to TRBJ2-5; 11 nucleotides align to TRBD2. Germline assignment: CDR1 SGHTA and CDR2 FQGTGA. The CDR3 has 16 residues. Trimming at V came to 1 base and at J to 4 bases, leaving 5 bases not matched to a gene. The CDR3 is CASSLNSGGEGETQYF. The DNA for the CDR3 is TGTGCCAGCAGCTTAAATAGCGGGGGGGAGGGAGAGACCCAGTACTTC. The full variable domain, in which reference TRBV7-3 and TRBJ2-5 provide the parts outside the CDR3, is GAGVSQTPSNKVTEKGKYVELRCDPISGHTALYWYRQSLGQGPEFLIYFQGTGAADDSGLPNDRFFAVRPEGSVSTLKIQRTERGDSAVYLCASSLNSGGEGETQYFGPGTRLLVL.

J is TRBJ2-7 and V is TRBV10-3; 7 bases are a match to TRBD1. The CDR3 consists of 17 residues. V gave up 0 bases and J gave up 2 bases; unmatched junction bases: 10. Per the germline V gene, CDR1 is ENHRY and CDR2 is SYGVKD. The CDR3 sequence is CAISESSVRDRTYEQYF. As DNA, the CDR3 is TGTGCCATCAGTGAGTCTTCGGTCCGGGACAGAACCTACGAGCAGTACTTC.

The genes are TRBV6-1 and TRBJ1-1; 9 positions match TRBD1. The junction had 10 bases not matched to a gene; V was cut back by 7 bases and J by 7 bases. The CDR3 has 14 amino acids. The germline CDR1 and CDR2 sequences are MNHNS and SASEGT. Here the CDR3 DNA reads TGTGCCAGCACCCGGGACAGGGTAGGTCTTGAAGCTTTCTTT. Encoded protein: CASTRDRVGLEAFF.

The chain employs TRBV28 and TRBJ1-2; weak D call: TRBD1 (5 bases). Looked up from germline, CDR1 is MDHEN and CDR2 is SYDVKM. Trimming removed 7 bases at V and 3 bases at J, with 12 bases between. The CDR3 contains 13 residues. In DNA form, the CDR3 reads TGTGCCAGCACCGCGGGGACGTACTATGGCTACACCTTC. Translated: CASTAGTYYGYTF.

DNA for the CDR3: TGTGCCTGGAGTGGAGGACAACCAGAATCCTCACCCCTCCACTTT. Protein sequence: CAWSGGQPESSPLHF. This chain connects TRBV30 to TRBJ1-6, with D maybe TRBD1 (5 bases). Trimming took off 1 base at V and 10 bases at J, with 17 bases between the two ends. The CDR3 totals 15 residues. Germline CDR1 reads GTSNPN; CDR2 reads SVGIG (reference sequence).

The chain carries TRBV4-1 and TRBJ1-4, with D perhaps matching TRBD1 (5 bases). Per germline, CDR1 MGHRA and CDR2 YSYEKL. The CDR3 length is 12 residues. Trimming shortened V by 2 bases and J by 11 bases, and 9 bases separated the two germline ends. CDR3 sequence reads: CASSQPGDKLFF. DNA of the CDR3: TGCGCCAGCAGCCAACCGGGGGACAAACTGTTTTTT.

This chain uses TRBV7-3 with TRBJ1-1; 8 bases align to TRBD1. Looked up from germline, CDR1 is SGHTA and CDR2 is FQGTGA. The CDR3 extends over 13 amino acids. Trimming cost V 8 bases and J 4 bases; bases outside gene matches: 6. As DNA, the CDR3 is TGTGCCAGCTCGACAGGGGCGGGCACTGAAGCTTTCTTT. Its protein is CASSTGAGTEAFF.

The chain uses TRBV4-2 and TRBJ2-1; 9 bases align to TRBD2. V lost 0 bases, J lost 5 bases, and 14 bases stayed unmatched. This CDR3 contains 19 residues. Per germline, CDR1 LGHNA and CDR2 YNFKEQ. The CDR3 DNA reads as TGTGCCAGCAGCCAAGATAGTGGGAGGGCTAGCGGGAAGCACAATGAGCAGTTCTTC. Residues: CASSQDSGRASGKHNEQFF.

Remarks on this clone: This CDR3 is also generated by other DNA sequences in the sample. The chain couples TRBV7-2 to TRBJ1-3, with TRBD1 matching 7 bases. The V gene end was trimmed by 3 bases and the J gene end by 0 bases; junction bases not matched to a gene: 5. Germline V lookup: CDR1 SGHTA, CDR2 FQGNSA. The length of the CDR3 is 16 residues. The CDR3 nucleotides read TGTGCCAGCAGCTTGAGGGACAGATTCTCTGGAAACACCATATATTTT. This gives the protein CASSLRDRFSGNTIYF.

This sequence joins TRBV11-3 and TRBJ2-5, with D possibly TRBD1 on 6 matching bases. Germline V gene data show CDR1 as SGHNT and CDR2 as YENEEA. There are 16 residues in the CDR3. Between the trimmed V and J ends, which lost 5 bases and 5 bases, there was a span of 21 bases. CDR3 bases: TGTGCCAGCAGCCGCCACCCGTGGCAGGGGTTGGAGACCCAGTACTTC. As protein: CASSRHPWQGLETQYF.